This entry features one T cell receptor (beta chain) sequence. Its antigen remains unknown. Surgery cases with the highest brain T cell transcript signatures were chosen for sequencing. Before surgery, patients took at least one anti-epileptic drug. Some clones are missing from TCRdb's copy, which holds only in-frame ones; the method was immunoSEQ multiplex PCR. The data show 60,000 to 65,000 clones, 90% to 96% seen once. The data are from a study of brain T cells in children with intractable seizures. This CDR3 has 11 amino acids. Germline V gene data show CDR1 as DFQATT and CDR2 as SNEGSKA (reference sequence). Losses at the gene ends were 7 bases for V and 3 bases for J; bases not matched to a gene: 0. Notes on the study in general: Only CDR3 sequence similarity suggested viral specificity, without known HCMV serostatus. Pre-surgery blood may have been undersampled, hiding some clones.

The chain is built from TRBV20-1 and TRBJ2-5; 9 bases line up with TRBD2. Sequencing was performed on peripheral blood, taken at surgery. The source of this sequence is a boy under two years old with focal cortical dysplasia and intractable seizures. The CDR3 is CSGLAEETQYF. The CDR3 bases are TGCAGTGGACTAGCGGAAGAGACCCAGTACTTC.